Listed below are T cell receptor beta chains from one sample, sequenced in a study of cytomegalovirus exposure and HLA in healthy donors. Some clones are missing from TCRdb's copy, which holds only in-frame ones; the method was immunoSEQ multiplex PCR. This table has more than 150,000 clones, roughly 77% appearing once. The sequenced material came from PBMCs. The receptor set was obtained from a woman between 40 and 55 years old in good health and CMV-seropositive. Each CDR3 is given with its conserved first and last residue. D genes are given only for firm matches. Clone size is shown for a subset of rows, as once, few, many or a class of expanded clone.

d_gene: TRBD1
abundance: NA
len: 14
j_gene: TRBJ1-1
v_gene: TRBV7-3
CDR3nt: TGTGCCAGCAGCTCCCTGGGGACAGGGACGTACGCTTTCTTT
CDR3aa: CASSSLGTGTYAFF

d_gene: TRBD1
abundance: NA
len: 16
j_gene: TRBJ2-3
v_gene: TRBV7-6
CDR3nt: TGTGCCAGCAGCTCTAACTCCGGGACAGCCACAGATACGCAGTATTTT
CDR3aa: CASSSNSGTATDTQYF

d_gene: TRBD2
abundance: NA
len: 17
j_gene: TRBJ2-3
v_gene: TRBV9
CDR3nt: TGTGCCAGCAGCGTAGGGGGGGGACTAGCCCCCCCAAATACGCAGTATTTT
CDR3aa: CASSVGGGLAPPNTQYF

d_gene: NA
abundance: NA
len: 17
j_gene: TRBJ2-5
v_gene: TRBV10-1
CDR3nt: TGCGCCAGCAGTGAGTCGAGGGCGGGACGGGGAGGAGAGACCCAGTACTTC
CDR3aa: CASSESRAGRGGETQYF

d_gene: NA
abundance: NA
len: 12
j_gene: TRBJ2-3
v_gene: TRBV7-2
CDR3nt: TGTGCCAGCAGCTTATACACAGATACGCAGTATTTT
CDR3aa: CASSLYTDTQYF

d_gene: NA
abundance: NA
len: 15
j_gene: TRBJ2-1
v_gene: TRBV7-9
CDR3nt: TGTGCCAGCCACCAGGCTAGCGCATCCTACAATGAGCAGTTCTTC
CDR3aa: CASHQASASYNEQFF

d_gene: NA
abundance: NA
len: 19
j_gene: TRBJ2-7
v_gene: TRBV5-1
CDR3nt: TGCGCCAGCAGCTTCGTTTCTGGAGGTTACCCCCAGGGGTCCTACGAGCAGTACTTC
CDR3aa: CASSFVSGGYPQGSYEQYF

d_gene: TRBD1
abundance: NA
len: 15
j_gene: TRBJ1-4
v_gene: TRBV6-6
CDR3nt: TGTGCCAGCAGTTCCCTGGACAGGGGCGATGGAAAACTGTTTTTT
CDR3aa: CASSSLDRGDGKLFF

d_gene: TRBD2
abundance: NA
len: 16
j_gene: TRBJ2-1
v_gene: TRBV10-3
CDR3nt: TGTGCCATCAGTGGGATCCTAGCGGGAGTAAACAATGAGCAGTTCTTC
CDR3aa: CAISGILAGVNNEQFF

d_gene: NA
abundance: few
len: 15
j_gene: TRBJ2-7
v_gene: TRBV6-5
CDR3nt: TGTGCCAGCAGTTACTCGAATGGCGGGACCTACGAGCAGTACTTC
CDR3aa: CASSYSNGGTYEQYF

d_gene: NA
abundance: NA
len: 12
j_gene: TRBJ2-1
v_gene: TRBV28
CDR3nt: TGTGCCAGCAGTTTAAAGGGGAATGAGCAGTTCTTC
CDR3aa: CASSLKGNEQFF

d_gene: TRBD2
abundance: NA
len: 17
j_gene: TRBJ2-1
v_gene: TRBV19
CDR3nt: TGTGCCAGTAGTATACGGTTCGGGACTAGCGGGAGGAATGAGCAGTTCTTC
CDR3aa: CASSIRFGTSGRNEQFF

d_gene: NA
abundance: NA
len: 15
j_gene: TRBJ1-1
v_gene: TRBV7-9
CDR3nt: TGTGCCAGCAGCTTAGTACAGGGACCCTACTCTGAAGCTTTCTTT
CDR3aa: CASSLVQGPYSEAFF

d_gene: NA
abundance: NA
len: 16
j_gene: TRBJ2-3
v_gene: TRBV19
CDR3nt: TGTGCCAGTAGACCTCGCAGCGGGCTCGGCACAGATACGCAGTATTTT
CDR3aa: CASRPRSGLGTDTQYF

d_gene: NA
abundance: NA
len: 18
j_gene: TRBJ2-1
v_gene: TRBV4-1
CDR3nt: TGCGCCAGCAGCCCCTTTAGAAGCGCGGGTGGTACCCTCAATGAGCAGTTCTTC
CDR3aa: CASSPFRSAGGTLNEQFF

d_gene: TRBD1
abundance: NA
len: 15
j_gene: TRBJ1-3
v_gene: TRBV7-2
CDR3nt: TGTGCCAGCAGCACCGGACCAGGACAGGGGAACACCATATATTTT
CDR3aa: CASSTGPGQGNTIYF

d_gene: TRBD1
abundance: NA
len: 15
j_gene: TRBJ1-2
v_gene: TRBV5-1
CDR3nt: TGCGCCAGCAGCTTGGAGGACAGGGGGCGGAGTGGCTACACCTTC
CDR3aa: CASSLEDRGRSGYTF

d_gene: NA
abundance: NA
len: 13
j_gene: TRBJ2-3
v_gene: TRBV6-5
CDR3nt: TGTGCCAGCAGTTACTCGGGCGCAGATACGCAGTATTTT
CDR3aa: CASSYSGADTQYF

d_gene: TRBD2
abundance: NA
len: 17
j_gene: TRBJ2-7
v_gene: TRBV27
CDR3nt: TGTGCCAGCAGTTCGGGACTAGCGGGTTACCCCTCCTACGAGCAGTACTTC
CDR3aa: CASSSGLAGYPSYEQYF

d_gene: TRBD2
abundance: NA
len: 18
j_gene: TRBJ2-1
v_gene: TRBV28
CDR3nt: TGTGCCAGCAGTTCCCCCCGATCTAGCGGGAGTCCAGGGGGTGAGCAGTTCTTC
CDR3aa: CASSSPRSSGSPGGEQFF

d_gene: NA
abundance: NA
len: 19
j_gene: TRBJ2-1
v_gene: TRBV15
CDR3nt: TGTGCCACCAGCAGAGAGAAGCTAGTCGGCCTCGGAATGGACAATGAGCAGTTCTTC
CDR3aa: CATSREKLVGLGMDNEQFF

d_gene: NA
abundance: NA
len: 16
j_gene: TRBJ2-3
v_gene: TRBV11-2
CDR3nt: TGTGCCAGCAGCCCCGGGACAACCAGAGTCGCAGATACGCAGTATTTT
CDR3aa: CASSPGTTRVADTQYF

d_gene: NA
abundance: few
len: 15
j_gene: TRBJ2-3
v_gene: TRBV5-1
CDR3nt: TGTGCCAGCAGCTTGGGGTTCGGGGTCCTGGCTACGCAGTATTTT
CDR3aa: CASSLGFGVLATQYF

d_gene: NA
abundance: few
len: 12
j_gene: TRBJ2-1
v_gene: TRBV4-1
CDR3nt: TGCGCCAGCAGCCAAGACGGGGGTAAGCAGTTCTTC
CDR3aa: CASSQDGGKQFF

d_gene: TRBD1
abundance: NA
len: 14
j_gene: TRBJ1-5
v_gene: TRBV2
CDR3nt: TGTGCCAGCAGTAAACAGGGGGGCAATCAGCCCCAGCATTTT
CDR3aa: CASSKQGGNQPQHF

d_gene: TRBD1
abundance: NA
len: 15
j_gene: TRBJ2-5
v_gene: TRBV27
CDR3nt: TGTGCCAGCAGTTTATGGGGACAGGGCCAAGAGACCCAGTACTTC
CDR3aa: CASSLWGQGQETQYF

d_gene: TRBD2
abundance: NA
len: 16
j_gene: TRBJ2-2
v_gene: TRBV5-1
CDR3nt: TGCGCCAGCAGCCCGGGACTAGCGGGAGGTGGCGGGGAGCTGTTTTTT
CDR3aa: CASSPGLAGGGGELFF

d_gene: NA
abundance: NA
len: 13
j_gene: TRBJ1-2
v_gene: TRBV28
CDR3nt: TGTGCCAGCAGTTTAAGAGGCTTCGGGGGCTACACCTTC
CDR3aa: CASSLRGFGGYTF

d_gene: NA
abundance: NA
len: 15
j_gene: TRBJ2-7
v_gene: TRBV19
CDR3nt: TGTGCCAGTAGTCTGTCGCCCAGGCCAGGTCACGAGCAGTACTTC
CDR3aa: CASSLSPRPGHEQYF

d_gene: TRBD1
abundance: NA
len: 15
j_gene: TRBJ1-2
v_gene: TRBV18
CDR3nt: TGTGCCAGCTCACCACGTGAACAGGGGGCGCATGGCTACACCTTC
CDR3aa: CASSPREQGAHGYTF

d_gene: NA
abundance: NA
len: 15
j_gene: TRBJ2-3
v_gene: TRBV18
CDR3nt: TGTGCCAGCTCACCATTCGGAGGGAGCACAGATACGCAGTATTTT
CDR3aa: CASSPFGGSTDTQYF

d_gene: TRBD1
abundance: once
len: 15
j_gene: TRBJ1-5
v_gene: TRBV28
CDR3nt: TGTGCCAGCAGAACGCAGGGGGCGCGTTCTCAGCCCCAGCATTTT
CDR3aa: CASRTQGARSQPQHF

d_gene: TRBD2
abundance: NA
len: 15
j_gene: TRBJ2-5
v_gene: TRBV28
CDR3nt: TGTGCCAGCAGTTTCACTAGCGGGAGACACGAGACCCAGTACTTC
CDR3aa: CASSFTSGRHETQYF

d_gene: TRBD2
abundance: NA
len: 15
j_gene: TRBJ2-1
v_gene: TRBV4-3
CDR3nt: TGCGCCAGCAGCCAAGATCGACTAGCGAAGGATGAGCAGTTCTTC
CDR3aa: CASSQDRLAKDEQFF

d_gene: NA
abundance: NA
len: 17
j_gene: TRBJ2-1
v_gene: TRBV19
CDR3nt: TGTGCCAGTAGTATTTTCGGAGCGGCGGGCTCCTACAATGAGCAGTTCTTC
CDR3aa: CASSIFGAAGSYNEQFF

d_gene: TRBD1
abundance: NA
len: 15
j_gene: TRBJ2-3
v_gene: TRBV28
CDR3nt: TGTGCCAGCTCCTTCACAGGGGTTATGCCAGATACGCAGTATTTT
CDR3aa: CASSFTGVMPDTQYF

d_gene: TRBD1
abundance: NA
len: 14
j_gene: TRBJ2-7
v_gene: TRBV29-1
CDR3nt: TGCAGCGTTTGTTGGGCGGGACAGGGTAACGAGCAGTACTTC
CDR3aa: CSVCWAGQGNEQYF

d_gene: NA
abundance: NA
len: 14
j_gene: TRBJ1-1
v_gene: TRBV30
CDR3nt: TGTGCCTGGAGTGCGTGGGCCCGGGGTACTGAAGCTTTCTTT
CDR3aa: CAWSAWARGTEAFF

d_gene: NA
abundance: few
len: 16
j_gene: TRBJ2-2
v_gene: TRBV27
CDR3nt: TGTGCCAGCCGGAAAGGGTCTAGCGTGAACACCGGGGAGCTGTTTTTT
CDR3aa: CASRKGSSVNTGELFF

d_gene: NA
abundance: NA
len: 18
j_gene: TRBJ2-7
v_gene: TRBV7-6
CDR3nt: TGTGCCAGCAGCTTAGAATCAGGAACCGGGACACTCTCCTACGAGCAGTACTTC
CDR3aa: CASSLESGTGTLSYEQYF